Listed below are T cell receptor beta chains from one sample, sequenced in a study of spatial heterogeneity in lung cancer. TCRdb fed the 5' RACE reads into MiXCR, producing one record per CDR3 protein. In the table there are tens of thousands of distinct CDR3 sequences, over 7.5% of which are singletons. The input for sequencing was PBMCs, taken at follow-up. The receptor set was obtained from a male donor with early-stage non-small cell lung cancer. Each CDR3 is given with its conserved first and last residue. D genes are given only for firm matches. Expanded clones get a size class; other rows say once, few or many, or leave the size out.

j_gene,abundance,v_gene,d_gene,CDR3aa,CDR3nt
TRBJ2-1,NA,TRBV2,TRBD2,CASSWGGEQFF,TGTGCCAGCAGTTGGGGGGGTGAGCAGTTCTTC
TRBJ2-1,NA,TRBV9,TRBD2,CASSPWRGNNEQFF,TGTGCCAGCAGTCCTTGGCGGGGGAACAATGAGCAGTTCTTC
TRBJ2-1,few,TRBV28,NA,CASSGHPWAYNEQFF,TGTGCCAGCAGTGGTCACCCGTGGGCCTACAATGAGCAGTTCTTC
TRBJ1-1,NA,TRBV6-5,NA,CASTMTGGGNTEAFF,TGTGCCAGCACTATGACGGGAGGAGGGAACACTGAAGCTTTCTTT
TRBJ2-3,NA,TRBV5-1,NA,CASSLNSYTDTQYF,TGCGCCAGCAGCTTGAACAGTTACACAGATACGCAGTATTTT
TRBJ2-1,NA,TRBV4-3,TRBD2,CASSQEGGGVYNEQFF,TGCGCCAGCAGCCAAGAGGGCGGGGGGGTCTACAATGAGCAGTTCTTC
TRBJ1-4,many,TRBV6-5,TRBD1,CASSFRTGPNEKLFF,TGTGCCAGCAGTTTCCGGACAGGGCCTAATGAAAAACTGTTTTTT
TRBJ2-4,many,TRBV20-1,TRBD2,CSAGTSGGSKNIQYF,TGCAGTGCTGGGACTAGCGGGGGGTCCAAAAACATTCAGTACTTC
TRBJ2-7,NA,TRBV28,NA,CASSQAGAEQYF,TGTGCCAGCAGTCAAGCAGGGGCCGAGCAGTACTTC
TRBJ2-1,NA,TRBV11-2,NA,CASRTIRESSYNEQFF,TGTGCCAGCAGAACCATCCGGGAGAGCTCCTACAATGAGCAGTTCTTC
TRBJ2-1,many,TRBV6-5,NA,CATETAPGHRFF,TGTGCCACCGAAACCGCACCGGGACACCGGTTCTTC
TRBJ2-2,few,TRBV24-1,NA,CATRPGTDTGELFF,TGTGCCACCAGACCCGGGACGGACACCGGGGAGCTGTTTTTT
TRBJ2-7,many,TRBV7-2,NA,CASSLYRAGESEQYF,TGTGCCAGCAGCTTATATAGAGCTGGGGAATCCGAGCAGTACTTC
TRBJ2-2,NA,TRBV6-2/TRBV6-3,NA,CASRRTGREAGELFF,TGTGCCAGCAGACGAACAGGGAGAGAGGCCGGGGAGCTGTTTTTT
TRBJ1-3,many,TRBV4-3,NA,CASSQDTGNTIYF,TGCGCCAGCAGCCAAGATACAGGAAACACCATATATTTT
TRBJ2-7,many,TRBV27,TRBD2,CASSLYLAGIHEQYF,TGTGCCAGCAGTTTATACCTAGCGGGGATCCACGAGCAGTACTTC
TRBJ1-4,many,TRBV4-3,NA,CASSQDQSGAEKLFF,TGCGCCAGCAGCCAAGATCAGTCAGGCGCCGAAAAACTGTTTTTT
TRBJ2-3,many,TRBV9,NA,CASSAPLDTQYF,TGTGCCAGCAGCGCCCCCCTCGATACGCAGTATTTT
TRBJ1-2,NA,TRBV29-1,NA,CSVVDDETRYGYTF,TGCAGCGTTGTTGATGATGAGACTCGCTATGGCTACACCTTC
TRBJ2-4,few,TRBV19,NA,CASSIVWRGASPSKNIQYF,TGTGCCAGTAGTATAGTTTGGCGGGGAGCTTCCCCATCCAAAAACATTCAGTACTTC
TRBJ1-2,NA,TRBV10-3,TRBD1,CAISEGDRGNYGYTF,TGTGCCATCAGTGAAGGGGACAGGGGGAACTATGGCTACACCTTC
TRBJ2-6,many,TRBV3-1,NA,CASSQDASGANVLTF,TGTGCCAGCAGCCAAGATGCCTCTGGGGCCAACGTCCTGACTTTC
TRBJ1-6,many,TRBV28,NA,CASSPTGPTAPLHF,TGTGCCAGCAGTCCGACAGGTCCCACGGCACCCCTCCACTTT
TRBJ2-5,few,TRBV6-2/TRBV6-3,NA,CVTFRTRTETQYF,TGTGTCACCTTCCGGACTCGGACGGAGACCCAGTACTTC
TRBJ1-1,many,TRBV7-2,TRBD1,CASSLGQGPSFF,TGTGCCAGCAGCTTAGGACAGGGTCCATCTTTCTTT
TRBJ2-1,NA,TRBV20-1,NA,CSALWDTHNEQFF,TGCAGTGCTCTCTGGGACACCCACAATGAGCAGTTCTTC
TRBJ1-5,medium-sized,TRBV3-1,NA,CASSQDSVSKPQHF,TGTGCCAGCAGCCAGGACTCCGTTTCTAAACCCCAGCATTTT
TRBJ2-1,NA,TRBV12-3/TRBV12-4,TRBD2,CASTWGGSYNEQFF,TGTGCCAGCACCTGGGGGGGATCCTACAATGAGCAGTTCTTC
TRBJ1-2,NA,TRBV7-2,NA,CASSLEASSNYGYTF,TGTGCCAGCAGCTTAGAGGCCAGCTCTAACTATGGCTACACCTTC
TRBJ1-2,many,TRBV7-8,TRBD1,CASSLDGQGYGYTF,TGTGCCAGCAGCTTAGATGGACAGGGCTATGGCTACACCTTC
TRBJ2-3,many,TRBV6-1,TRBD2,CASSEQRGTTVSTDTQYF,TGTGCCAGCAGTGAGCAGCGGGGGACAACCGTTAGCACAGATACGCAGTATTTT
TRBJ1-1,many,TRBV18,NA,CASSLNENTEAFF,TGTGCCAGCTCACTGAACGAGAACACTGAAGCTTTCTTT
TRBJ1-6,NA,TRBV5-4,NA,CASSLDSTADSPLHF,TGTGCCAGCAGCTTGGATAGTACAGCTGATTCACCCCTCCACTTT
TRBJ1-2,few,TRBV10-2,NA,CASSEGWGNYGYTF,TGCGCCAGCAGTGAGGGATGGGGCAACTATGGCTACACCTTC
TRBJ2-3,NA,TRBV24-1,NA,CATSRDTSTDTQYF,TGTGCCACCAGTCGGGACACCAGCACAGATACGCAGTATTTT
TRBJ1-2,many,TRBV23-1,NA,CATSAQRCGRGYGYTF,TGCGCCACCTCAGCCCAACGGTGTGGAAGAGGCTATGGCTACACCTTC
TRBJ2-5,few,TRBV5-1,TRBD2,CASSPGGGGDETQYF,TGCGCCAGCAGCCCGGGAGGAGGAGGGGATGAGACCCAGTACTTC
TRBJ2-7,few,TRBV7-9,NA,CASSLVLSNYEQYF,TGTGCCAGCAGCTTAGTCCTATCGAACTACGAGCAGTACTTC
TRBJ2-2,NA,TRBV4-1,NA,CASSQDGLGRTGELFF,TGCGCCAGCAGCCAAGATGGGTTGGGCAGAACCGGGGAGCTGTTTTTT
TRBJ1-5,NA,TRBV28,TRBD1,CTSSFPLQGTQPQHF,TGTACCAGCAGTTTCCCCCTACAGGGGACCCAGCCCCAGCATTTT
TRBJ2-3,NA,TRBV14,TRBD2,CASSQLRGTDTQYF,TGTGCCAGCAGCCAGCTGCGGGGGACAGATACGCAGTATTTT
TRBJ1-6,many,TRBV18,NA,CASSPIVGQAYNSPLHF,TGTGCCAGCTCACCAATAGTCGGGCAAGCCTATAATTCACCCCTCCACTTT
TRBJ2-1,NA,TRBV27,NA,CASSLREVVNEQFF,TGTGCCAGCAGTTTAAGAGAGGTTGTCAATGAGCAGTTCTTC
TRBJ2-3,few,TRBV2,NA,CASSLRGADTQYF,TGTGCCAGCAGTCTCAGAGGGGCGGATACGCAGTATTTT
TRBJ2-7,many,TRBV6-5,NA,CASSYMYEQYF,TGTGCCAGCAGTTACATGTACGAGCAGTACTTC
TRBJ1-5,NA,TRBV5-8,NA,CASSLVYGDGNQPQHF,TGTGCCAGCAGCTTGGTTTACGGGGATGGCAATCAGCCCCAGCATTTT
TRBJ1-1,few,TRBV29-1,NA,CSAGGRNTEAFF,TGCAGCGCGGGGGGTCGAAACACTGAAGCTTTCTTT
TRBJ1-6,many,TRBV28,TRBD1,CASTDRGGNSPLHF,TGTGCCAGCACCGACAGGGGAGGTAATTCACCCCTCCACTTT
TRBJ2-5,many,TRBV7-2,NA,CASSLDNQETQYF,TGTGCCAGCAGCTTAGACAATCAAGAGACCCAGTACTTC
TRBJ1-1,many,TRBV5-1,NA,CASTRDLVDTEAFF,TGCGCCAGCACCAGAGATTTGGTGGACACTGAAGCTTTCTTT
TRBJ1-5,NA,TRBV29-1,NA,CSVAGSVNNQPQHF,TGCAGCGTTGCGGGCAGTGTCAACAATCAGCCCCAGCATTTT
TRBJ2-1,few,TRBV7-8,NA,CASSLTAGGYNEQFF,TGTGCCAGCAGCTTGACAGCCGGGGGCTACAATGAGCAGTTCTTC
TRBJ1-2,few,TRBV10-3,NA,CAISEYRSEGYTF,TGTGCCATCAGTGAGTACAGGTCGGAAGGCTACACCTTC
TRBJ2-5,medium-sized,TRBV28,NA,CASSLGHPGETQYF,TGTGCCAGCAGTCTCGGACACCCCGGAGAGACCCAGTACTTC